This T cell receptor (beta chain) was retrieved from a study of PD-L1 blockade in urothelial cancer. Study as a whole: T cells were recovered from blood samples at a median of roughly 150,000.

Generated by immunoSEQ multiplex PCR, the TCRdb table keeps only in-frame clones and is missing some. The repertoire holds more than 35,000 clones, with around 80% as singletons. General study results and limits: Pretreatment blood TCR clonality under the median forecast improved survival.

With regard to this clone: Antigen unknown.

Germline assignment: CDR1 SGHKS and CDR2 YYEKEE (reference sequence). The CDR3 has 14 residues. V lost 6 bases, J lost 8 bases, and 20 bases lay in between. Here the sequenced sample was PBMCs, taken around atezolizumab (anti-PD-L1) treatment. The source is a man aged 65-85 years with urothelial cancer. The chain joins TRBV5-5 to TRBJ1-2; maybe TRBD1 (6 bases). For the CDR3, the DNA is TGTGCCAGCACCAAGACAGGATCCTCGGGAGGCTACACCTTC. Its protein is CASTKTGSSGGYTF.